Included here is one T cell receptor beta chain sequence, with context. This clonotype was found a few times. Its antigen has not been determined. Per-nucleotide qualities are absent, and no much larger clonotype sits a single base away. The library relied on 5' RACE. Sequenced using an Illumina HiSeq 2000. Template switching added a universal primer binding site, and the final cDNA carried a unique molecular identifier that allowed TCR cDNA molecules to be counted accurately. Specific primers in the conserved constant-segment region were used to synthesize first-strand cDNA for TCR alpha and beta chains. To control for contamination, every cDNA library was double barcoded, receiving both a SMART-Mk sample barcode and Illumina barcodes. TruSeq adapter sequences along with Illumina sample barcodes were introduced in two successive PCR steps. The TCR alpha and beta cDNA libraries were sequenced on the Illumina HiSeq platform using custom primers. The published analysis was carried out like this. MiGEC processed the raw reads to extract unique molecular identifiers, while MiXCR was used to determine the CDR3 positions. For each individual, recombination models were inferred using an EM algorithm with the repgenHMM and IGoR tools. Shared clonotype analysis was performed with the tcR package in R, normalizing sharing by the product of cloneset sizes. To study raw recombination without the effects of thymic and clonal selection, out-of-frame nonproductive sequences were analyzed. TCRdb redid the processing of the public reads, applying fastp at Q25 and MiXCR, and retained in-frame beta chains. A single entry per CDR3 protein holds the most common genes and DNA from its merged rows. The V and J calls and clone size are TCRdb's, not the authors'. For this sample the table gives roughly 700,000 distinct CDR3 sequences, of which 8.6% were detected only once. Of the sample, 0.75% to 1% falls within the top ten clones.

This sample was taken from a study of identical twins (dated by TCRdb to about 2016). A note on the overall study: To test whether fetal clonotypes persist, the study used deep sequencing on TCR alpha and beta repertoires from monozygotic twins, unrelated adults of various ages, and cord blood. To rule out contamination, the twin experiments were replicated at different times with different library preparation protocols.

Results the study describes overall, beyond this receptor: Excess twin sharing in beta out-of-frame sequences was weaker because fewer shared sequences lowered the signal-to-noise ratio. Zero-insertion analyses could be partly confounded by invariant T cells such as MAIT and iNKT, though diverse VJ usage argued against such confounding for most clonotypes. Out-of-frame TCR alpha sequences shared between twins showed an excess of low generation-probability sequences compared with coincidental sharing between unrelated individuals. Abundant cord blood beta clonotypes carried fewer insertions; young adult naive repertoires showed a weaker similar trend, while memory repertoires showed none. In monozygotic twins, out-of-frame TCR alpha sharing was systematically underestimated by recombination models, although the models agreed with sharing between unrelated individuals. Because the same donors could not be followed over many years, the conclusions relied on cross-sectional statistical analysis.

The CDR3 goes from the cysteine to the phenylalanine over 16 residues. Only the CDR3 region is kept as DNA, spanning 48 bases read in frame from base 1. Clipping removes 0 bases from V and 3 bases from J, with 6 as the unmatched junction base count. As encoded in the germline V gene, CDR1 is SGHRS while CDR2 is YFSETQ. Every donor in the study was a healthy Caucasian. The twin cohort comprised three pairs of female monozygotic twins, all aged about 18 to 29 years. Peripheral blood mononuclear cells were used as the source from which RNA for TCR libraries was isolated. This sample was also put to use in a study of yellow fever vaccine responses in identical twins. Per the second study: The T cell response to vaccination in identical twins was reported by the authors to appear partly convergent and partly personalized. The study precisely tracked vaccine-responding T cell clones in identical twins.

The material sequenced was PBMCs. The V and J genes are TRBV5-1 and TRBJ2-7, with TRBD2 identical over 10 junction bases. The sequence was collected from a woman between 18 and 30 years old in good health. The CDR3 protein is CASSLGVAGGNYEQYF. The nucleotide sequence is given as TGCGCCAGCAGCTTGGGAGTAGCGGGGGGAAACTACGAGCAGTACTTC.